Below, 3 T cell receptor beta chains from the same sample are listed, as sequenced in a study of a mutant IDH1 vaccine in newly diagnosed glioma. These TCRs are of unknown antigen specificity. Here immunoSEQ multiplex PCR was the method, and the copy in TCRdb shows in-frame clones only, minus some. The table lists around 60,000 clones, about 85% of them singletons. As to time point: week 23, last vaccination. The content of each vaccine dose was 300 ug of mutant IDH1 20-mer peptide, and topical imiquimod accompanied it. The sequences come from PBMCs, collected from a glioma patient whose treatment included an IDH1 peptide vaccine. These receptors came from a man aged 25 to 40 with glioma.

V is TRBV7-9 and J is TRBJ2-3, with a possible D match to TRBD1 (6 bases). V gave up 0 bases and J gave up 1 base, with 8 bases separating them. This CDR3 comprises 15 residues. Germline CDR1 is SEHNR and CDR2 is FQNEAQ (reference sequence). The CDR3 sequence is CASSLAAGGTDTQYF. For the CDR3, the DNA is TGTGCCAGCAGCTTAGCGGCAGGGGGCACAGATACGCAGTATTTT.

This clone showed up just once. The gene calls are TRBV7-2 and TRBJ2-5; TRBD1 agrees at 10 bases. This CDR3 region has 16 residues. Germline CDR1 and CDR2: SGHTA and FQGNSA. Trimming at V came to 0 bases and at J to 5 bases, leaving 6 bases not matched to a gene. The CDR3 spells CASSLAGTGVLETQYF. CDR3 sequence (DNA): TGTGCCAGCAGCTTAGCGGGGACAGGGGTCCTTGAGACCCAGTACTTC.

The rearrangement joins TRBV10-1 to TRBJ2-7; 8 bases match TRBD1. J lost 3 bases, V lost 9 bases, and 4 bases had no gene match. Germline assignment: CDR1 WNHNN and CDR2 SYGVQD (reference sequence). The CDR3 consists of 12 residues. CDR3 bases: TGCGCCAGTGCGGACAGGGACTACGAGCAGTACTTC. This sequence encodes CASADRDYEQYF.